This T cell receptor (beta chain) derives from a study of cytomegalovirus exposure and HLA in healthy donors. Study results and caveats: Analysis was carried out at a later point, and it linked a missense DCLRE1C variant to TCR beta V- and J-gene trimming. Indistinguishable V segments such as TRBV6-2 and TRBV6-3 were excluded. Sequencing had likely introduced a cluster of highly shared sequence variants as an artifact.

Donors were nominally healthy when sampled, though unrecorded immune exposures were likely. The J segment lost 4 bases and the V segment lost 5 bases, leaving 7 bases of the junction unmatched. The CDR3 is made up of 14 amino acids. Germline loops: CDR1 MNHEY, CDR2 SVGAGI. Note on this clone: The antigen remains undetermined.

Primers included in the PCR were 60 Vbeta and 13 Jbeta primers. TCRdb's copy holds only in-frame clones and misses some; the assay was immunoSEQ multiplex PCR. The data hold some 120,000 clones, with 70% to 85% observed a single time. The sequence was collected from a human donor in good health. V is TRBV6-5 and J is TRBJ1-1, with 7 positions matching TRBD1. The sequencing input was PBMCs. Here the CDR3 DNA reads TGTGCCAGCAGTAGGGGGCAGACCGGCACTGAAGCTTTCTTT. Translating gives CASSRGQTGTEAFF.